The 30 T cell receptor beta chains in this list originate from one sample, sequenced in a study of T cell responses to AZD1222 COVID-19 vaccine. Clones were read by immunoSEQ multiplex PCR, and TCRdb kept only the in-frame ones, dropping some. The sample holds 110,000 to 150,000 clones, 75% to 90% seen once. The source material was peripheral blood, sampled on day 0 of AZD1222 vaccination. These receptors were taken from an adult in good health.

V usage is TRBV7-7 and J usage is TRBJ1-6; D gene ambiguous. CDR1 and CDR2 from the germline V gene are SSHAT and FNYEAQ (reference sequence). V lost 2 bases, J lost 8 bases, and 7 bases lay in between. This CDR3 has 13 residues. Here the CDR3 reads CASSLRLDSPLHF. CDR3 coding DNA: TGTGCCAGCAGCTTACGTTTGGATTCACCCCTCCACTTT.

The rearrangement joins TRBV2 to TRBJ1-2, with no clear D. In germline, CDR1 is SNHLY, CDR2 FYNNEI. The CDR3 has 16 residues. V lost 2 bases and J lost 0, with 13 bases in between. In DNA, the CDR3 is TGTGCCAGCAGTGAAACTCGGGGAAGAGCTAACTATGGCTACACCTTC. It codes for CASSETRGRANYGYTF.

The chain employs TRBV2 and TRBJ1-1; possibly TRBD1 for D (5 bases). This CDR3 has 15 amino acids. V lost 0 bases to trimming and J lost 6 bases, with 14 bases between them. CDR1 and CDR2 (germline): SNHLY, FYNNEI. Here the CDR3 DNA reads TGTGCCAGCAGTGAAGCACGGGGAGGGGTCGCTGAAGCTTTCTTT. This sequence encodes CASSEARGGVAEAFF.

This chain connects TRBV5-1 to TRBJ2-7; D possibly uses TRBD1 or TRBD2 (5 bases each). The V gene's germline CDR1 is SGHRS and CDR2 YFSETQ. The CDR3 is 14 residues long. V dropped 0 bases and J dropped 3 bases, with 10 bases sitting between them. The CDR3 DNA follows: TGCGCCAGCAGCTTGGGAGGGGCAATCTACGAGCAGTACTTC. Translated: CASSLGGAIYEQYF. The full variable domain, its missing parts supplied by reference TRBV5-1 and TRBJ2-7, is KAGVTQTPRYLIKTRGQQVTLSCSPISGHRSVSWYQQTPGQGLQFLFEYFSETQRNKGNFPGRFSGRQFSNSRSEMNVSTLELGDSALYLCASSLGGAIYEQYFGPGTRLTVT.

The CDR3, as DNA: TGTGCCTCGACGGCGGGTAGCCCAGATACGCAGTATTTT. Its translation: CASTAGSPDTQYF. The chain has TRBV10-3 and TRBJ2-3, with a possible D match to TRBD2 (5 bases). CDR3 size: 13 residues. V lost 11 bases and J 4 bases, leaving 16 bases between the germline ends. Germline assignment: CDR1 ENHRY and CDR2 SYGVKD.

Worth noting for this clone: Other DNA sequences of this sample code for an identical CDR3. The chain employs TRBV27 and TRBJ1-1, with D hard to call. V lost 0 bases and J lost 6, with 8 bases in between. The CDR3 extends over 13 amino acids. Per the germline V gene, CDR1 is MNHEY and CDR2 is SMNVEV (reference sequence). DNA of the CDR3: TGTGCCAGCAGTTTATCTCGCACGGCTGAAGCTTTCTTT. Its translation is CASSLSRTAEAFF.

The chain has TRBV30 and TRBJ1-3; D may be TRBD1 (6 bases). The germline CDR1 and CDR2 sequences are GTSNPN and SVGIG (reference sequence). The CDR3 sequence is 16 residues long. Trimming shortened V by 5 bases and J by 0 bases, and 17 bases separated the two germline ends. The CDR3 bases are TGTGCCTGGGGGGGTGGAACAGGGCCCTCTGGAAACACCATATATTTT. As protein: CAWGGGTGPSGNTIYF.

This chain joins TRBV6-2 or TRBV6-3 and TRBJ1-4; no definite D call. The germline CDR1 and CDR2 sequences are MNHEY and SVGEGT. The V gene lost 4 bases and the J gene lost 3 bases, with 9 bases spanning the gap. The CDR3 consists of 14 residues. The CDR3 region is CASSSSGPNEKLFF. Written as DNA, the CDR3 is TGTGCCAGCAGTTCATCCGGACCTAATGAAAAACTGTTTTTT.

J is TRBJ2-2 and V is TRBV7-9; 8 bases are a match to TRBD2. Per the germline V gene, CDR1 is SEHNR and CDR2 is FQNEAQ (reference sequence). This CDR3 is 16 amino acids long. Trimming at V came to 4 bases and at J to 5 bases, leaving 9 bases not matched to a gene. CDR3 in amino acids: CASSSIAGRGTGELFF. The CDR3 DNA sequence: TGTGCCAGCAGCTCTATAGCGGGACGGGGTACCGGGGAGCTGTTTTTT.

The DNA of the CDR3 is TGTGCCAGCAGAGGTCCCCTAGGTTGGGACAGATTTTATGGCTACACCTTC. This codes for CASRGPLGWDRFYGYTF. The V call is TRBV28, the J call TRBJ1-2; TRBD1 matches 7 bases. The CDR3 sequence is 17 residues long. Germline V gene sequence: CDR1 MDHEN, CDR2 SYDVKM. V was clipped by 6 bases and J by 5 bases; unmatched bases: 18.

V gene TRBV4-2 combines with J gene TRBJ1-2; D not certain. V was clipped by 4 bases and J by 4 bases, with 13 bases between them. CDR3 size: 14 residues. CDR1 is LGHNA and CDR2 is YNFKEQ in the germline V gene. Here the CDR3 reads CASSRGERTYGYTF. CDR3 DNA sequence: TGTGCCAGCAGCCGTGGGGAGAGGACCTATGGCTACACCTTC.

This rearrangement joins TRBV19 to TRBJ1-5; D unclear. The CDR3 totals 16 residues. Germline V gives CDR1 LNHDA, CDR2 SQIVND (reference sequence). With 2 bases removed from V and 5 bases from J, the gap between germline ends came to 16 bases. The CDR3 DNA follows: TGTGCCAGTAGTATATTGGGCTCATTACCCTATCAGCCCCAGCATTTT. It codes for CASSILGSLPYQPQHF.

This chain joins TRBV19 and TRBJ2-1; unclear D gene. The V and J ends lost 5 bases and 3 bases respectively, with 26 bases between them. The CDR3 length is 19 residues. CDR1 and CDR2 (germline): LNHDA, SQIVND (reference sequence). As DNA, the CDR3 is TGTGCCAGTAGTCCAGCTTTATCGTGGGGTCCCAGCCTCTACAATGAGCAGTTCTTC. Its protein is CASSPALSWGPSLYNEQFF. The complete variable domain, with remaining parts taken from reference TRBV19 and TRBJ2-1, reads DGGITQSPKYLFRKEGQNVTLSCEQNLNHDAMYWYRQDPGQGLRLIYYSQIVNDFQKGDIAEGYSVSREKKESFPLTVTSAQKNPTAFYLCASSPALSWGPSLYNEQFFGPGTRLTVL.

The chain couples TRBV3-1 (or the pseudogene TRBV3-2) to TRBJ1-2; 7 bases line up with TRBD1. The CDR3 runs 15 residues. The germline CDR1 and CDR2 sequences are LGHDT and YNNKEL (reference sequence). J lost 8 bases, V lost 2 bases, and 11 bases had no gene match. The CDR3 protein is CASSQSPGQSYGYTF. The DNA for the CDR3 is TGTGCCAGCAGCCAATCCCCGGGACAGAGCTACGGCTACACCTTC.

The chain uses TRBV7-8 and TRBJ2-1; 7 bases are shared with TRBD1. Germline CDR1 is SGHVS and CDR2 is FQNEAQ. V shed 5 bases, J shed 0 bases, and the junction held 7 bases outside the gene matches. This CDR3 has 16 residues. In DNA, the CDR3 is TGTGCCAGCAGCCCGTTGAGGGGGCCCTCCTACAATGAGCAGTTCTTC. This encodes CASSPLRGPSYNEQFF.

In its sample, this clone was seen a few times. This chain links TRBV7-2 with TRBJ2-7; 12 bases fit TRBD2. CDR1 and CDR2 (germline): SGHTA, FQGNSA. The junction had 5 bases not matched to a gene; V was cut back by 6 bases and J by 2 bases. The CDR3 runs to 15 residues. The CDR3 is CASRPTSGRTYEQYF. DNA for the CDR3: TGTGCCAGCAGACCCACTAGCGGGAGGACCTACGAGCAGTACTTC.

The chain has TRBV6-6 and TRBJ1-2; 9 bases agree with TRBD1. V lost 6 bases and J lost 7; bases outside the gene matches: 27. Germline V gives CDR1 MNHNY, CDR2 SVGAGI (reference sequence). The CDR3 is made up of 20 amino acids. CDR3 nucleotides: TGTGCCAGCAGCCACCGCCCAGGCCCGCACCGGGACAGGGAAAAGGTTGGCTACACCTTC. It translates to CASSHRPGPHRDREKVGYTF.

The chain recombines TRBV12-5 with TRBJ2-5; perhaps TRBD2 as D (6 bases). Germline lookup yields CDR1 LGHNT and CDR2 FRNRAP. The CDR3 sequence is 16 residues long. With 0 bases removed from V and 5 bases from J, the gap between germline ends came to 16 bases. The CDR3 nucleotides read TGTGCTAGTGGTTTGGTACTCGGAGGGAGTGGGGAGACCCAGTACTTC. Residues: CASGLVLGGSGETQYF.

This sequence joins TRBV29-1 and TRBJ2-5; tentatively, D is TRBD1 or TRBD2 (7 bases each). The CDR3 contains 12 residues. V was pared by 7 bases and J by 10 bases, with 19 bases between. Germline CDR1 is SQVTM and CDR2 is ANQGSEA. CDR3 sequence (DNA): TGCAGCGCCCGACAGGGAGGGATTTTCCAGTACTTC. Translated, it gives CSARQGGIFQYF.

The V and J genes are TRBV6-5 and TRBJ1-1, with unresolved D. The length of the CDR3 is 12 residues. V shed 0 bases and J shed 8 bases, with 7 bases lying between them. From germline, CDR1 is MNHEY and CDR2 SVGAGI. The CDR3 protein is CASSYSYGEAFF. The CDR3 DNA reads TGTGCCAGCAGTTACTCGTATGGAGAAGCTTTCTTT.

V usage is TRBV5-1 and J usage is TRBJ2-2, with TRBD1 matching 7 bases. The germline CDR1 and CDR2 sequences are SGHRS and YFSETQ. The CDR3 runs 15 residues. V shed 5 bases and J 3 bases; nucleotides not matched to a gene: 7. The DNA for the CDR3 is TGCGCCAGCAGAGAGGGGGCTACGGACACCGGGGAGCTGTTTTTT. Protein sequence: CASREGATDTGELFF.

Only a few counts were recorded for this clone. The chain couples TRBV5-4 to TRBJ1-1; D not resolved. Germline V lookup: CDR1 SGHNT, CDR2 YYREEE (reference sequence). V lost 0 bases and J lost 6, with 9 bases in between. The CDR3 sequence is 13 residues long. This CDR3 is CASSLGGQAEAFF. CDR3 nucleotide sequence: TGTGCCAGCAGCTTGGGAGGTCAGGCTGAAGCTTTCTTT.

The chain combines TRBV7-9 with TRBJ2-3; D uncertain. CDR1 and CDR2 from the germline V gene are SEHNR and FQNEAQ (reference sequence). The CDR3 consists of 15 residues. V was cut by 1 base and J by 3 bases, with 11 bases left in between. The CDR3 DNA reads TGTGCCAGCAGCTTAGGGTCGGTAAAGACAGATACGCAGTATTTT. Its translation is CASSLGSVKTDTQYF. Full variable domain (outside the CDR3, taken from reference TRBV7-9 and TRBJ2-3): DTGVSQNPRHKITKRGQNVTFRCDPISEHNRLYWYRQTLGQGPEFLTYFQNEAQLEKSRLLSDRFSAERPKGSFSTLEIQRTEQGDSAMYLCASSLGSVKTDTQYFGPGTRLTVL.

The gene calls are TRBV7-9 and TRBJ2-7; perhaps TRBD1 as D (5 bases). CDR1 is SEHNR, CDR2 FQNEAQ, per germline (reference sequence). This CDR3 contains 14 residues. V shed 0 bases and J shed 7 bases, with 13 bases lying between them. CDR3 in amino acids: CASSLAFGAAEQYF. The CDR3, as DNA: TGTGCCAGCAGCTTAGCATTTGGGGCCGCTGAGCAGTACTTC. Using reference TRBV7-9 and TRBJ2-7 for the parts outside the CDR3, the full variable domain is DTGVSQNPRHKITKRGQNVTFRCDPISEHNRLYWYRQTLGQGPEFLTYFQNEAQLEKSRLLSDRFSAERPKGSFSTLEIQRTEQGDSAMYLCASSLAFGAAEQYFGPGTRLTVT.

The rearrangement links TRBV20-1 to TRBJ1-4; D might be TRBD1 (5 bases). The CDR3 is 15 amino acids. Trimming took 3 bases from V and 7 from J, leaving 18 bases between them. From germline, CDR1 is DFQATT and CDR2 SNEGSKA (reference sequence). The CDR3 is CSASIMGGGSEKLFF. For the CDR3, the DNA is TGCAGTGCTAGTATTATGGGGGGAGGGAGTGAAAAACTGTTTTTT.

J is TRBJ1-4 and V is TRBV12-3 or TRBV12-4; no reliable D call. V lost 5 bases and J 7 bases, leaving 11 bases between the germline ends. This CDR3 spans 13 amino acids. The CDR3 is CASSPDYLEKLFF. Written as DNA, the CDR3 is TGTGCCAGCAGTCCGGACTATCTTGAAAAACTGTTTTTT.

The J gene is TRBJ2-2, the V gene TRBV11-2; D is uncertain. Germline CDR1 is SGHAT and CDR2 is FQNNGV. The CDR3 is 14 amino acids. The V and J ends lost 6 bases and 4 bases respectively, with 12 bases between them. Here the CDR3 DNA reads TGTGCCAGCAGGCCCCCTAGAGGCACCGGGGAGCTGTTTTTT. The encoded protein is CASRPPRGTGELFF. Together with reference TRBV11-2 and TRBJ2-2, the CDR3 gives the full variable domain: EAGVAQSPRYKIIEKRQSVAFWCNPISGHATLYWYQQILGQGPKLLIQFQNNGVVDDSQLPKDRFSAERLKGVDSTLKIQPAKLEDSAVYLCASRPPRGTGELFFGEGSRLTVL.

This rearrangement joins TRBV19 to TRBJ1-6; D is perhaps TRBD1 (6 bases). V lost 10 bases to trimming and J lost 14 bases, with 24 bases between them. Looked up from germline, CDR1 is LNHDA and CDR2 is SQIVND (reference sequence). The CDR3 totals 14 residues. CDR3 nucleotides: TGTGCCACCGCCACGGCTCAGGAAGGGGGTTCCCTCCACTTT. The encoded protein is CATATAQEGGSLHF.

The rearrangement joins TRBV6-1 to TRBJ2-7; 9 positions agree with TRBD1. Per the germline V gene, CDR1 is MNHNS and CDR2 is SASEGT. The CDR3 consists of 15 residues. The junction had 4 bases not matched to a gene; V was cut back by 2 bases and J by 2 bases. As DNA, the CDR3 is TGTGCCAGCAGTGAAATGCGACAGGGGGCCTACGAGCAGTACTTC. It translates to CASSEMRQGAYEQYF.

The chain carries TRBV5-1 and TRBJ1-4; TRBD1 aligns across 10 bases. Trimming at V came to 3 bases and at J to 0 bases, leaving 8 bases not matched to a gene. The CDR3 contains 18 residues. CDR1 is SGHRS, CDR2 YFSETQ, per germline. This chain's CDR3 is CASSWKGQGETTNEKLFF. The CDR3 region has the DNA TGCGCCAGCAGCTGGAAAGGACAGGGGGAAACAACTAATGAAAAACTGTTTTTT.